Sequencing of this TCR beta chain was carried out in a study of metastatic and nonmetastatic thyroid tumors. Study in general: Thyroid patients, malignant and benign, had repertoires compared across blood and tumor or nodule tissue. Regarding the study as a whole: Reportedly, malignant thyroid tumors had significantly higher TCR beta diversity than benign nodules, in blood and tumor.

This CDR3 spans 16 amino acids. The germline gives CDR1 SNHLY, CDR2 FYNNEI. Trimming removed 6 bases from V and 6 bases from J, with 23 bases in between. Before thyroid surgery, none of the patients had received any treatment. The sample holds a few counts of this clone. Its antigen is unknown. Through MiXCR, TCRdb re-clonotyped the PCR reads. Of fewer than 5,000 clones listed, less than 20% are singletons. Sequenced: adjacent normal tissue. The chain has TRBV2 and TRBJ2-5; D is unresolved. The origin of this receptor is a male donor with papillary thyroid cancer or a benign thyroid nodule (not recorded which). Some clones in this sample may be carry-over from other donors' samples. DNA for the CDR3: TGTGCCAGCAGCCCTTCTCGGTCCCCGAATGTGCAGACCCAGTACTTC. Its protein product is CASSPSRSPNVQTQYF.